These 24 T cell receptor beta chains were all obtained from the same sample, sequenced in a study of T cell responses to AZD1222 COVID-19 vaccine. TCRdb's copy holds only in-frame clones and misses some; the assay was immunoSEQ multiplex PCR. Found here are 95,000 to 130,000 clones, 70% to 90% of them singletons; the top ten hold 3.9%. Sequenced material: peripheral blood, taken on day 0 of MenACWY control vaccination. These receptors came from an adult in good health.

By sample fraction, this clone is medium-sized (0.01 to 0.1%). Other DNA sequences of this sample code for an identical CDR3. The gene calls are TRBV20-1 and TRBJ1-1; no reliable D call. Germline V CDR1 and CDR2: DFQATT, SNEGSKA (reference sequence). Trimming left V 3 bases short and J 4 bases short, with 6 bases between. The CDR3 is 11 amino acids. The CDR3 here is CSASPGTEAFF. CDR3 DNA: TGCAGTGCTAGTCCAGGCACTGAAGCTTTCTTT.

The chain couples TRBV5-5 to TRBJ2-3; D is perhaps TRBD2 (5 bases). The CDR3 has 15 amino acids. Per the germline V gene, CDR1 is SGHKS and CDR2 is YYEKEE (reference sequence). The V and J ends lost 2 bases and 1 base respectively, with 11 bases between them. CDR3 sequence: CASSFREGGTDTQYF. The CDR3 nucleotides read TGTGCCAGCAGCTTCCGAGAGGGCGGCACAGATACGCAGTATTTT.

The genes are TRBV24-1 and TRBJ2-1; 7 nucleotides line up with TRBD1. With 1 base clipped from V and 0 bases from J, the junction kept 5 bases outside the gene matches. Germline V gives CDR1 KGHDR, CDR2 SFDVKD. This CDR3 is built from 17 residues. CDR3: CATSDLGGYSSYNEQFF. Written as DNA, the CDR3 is TGTGCCACCAGTGATTTAGGGGGCTATAGCTCCTACAATGAGCAGTTCTTC.

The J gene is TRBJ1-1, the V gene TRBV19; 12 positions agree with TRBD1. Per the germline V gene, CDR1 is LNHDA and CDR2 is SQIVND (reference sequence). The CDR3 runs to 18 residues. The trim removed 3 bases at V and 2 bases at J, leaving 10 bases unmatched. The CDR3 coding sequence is TGTGCCAGTAGTATGGTAGCCGGGACAGGGGGCTACAACACTGAAGCTTTCTTT. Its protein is CASSMVAGTGGYNTEAFF.

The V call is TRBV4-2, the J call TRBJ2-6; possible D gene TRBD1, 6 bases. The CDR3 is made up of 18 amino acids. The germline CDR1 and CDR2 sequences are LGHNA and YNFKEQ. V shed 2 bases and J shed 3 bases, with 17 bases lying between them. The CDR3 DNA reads TGTGCCAGCAGCCAATTTGGGACCGGGACAAGTGGGGCCAACGTCCTGACTTTC. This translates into CASSQFGTGTSGANVLTF.

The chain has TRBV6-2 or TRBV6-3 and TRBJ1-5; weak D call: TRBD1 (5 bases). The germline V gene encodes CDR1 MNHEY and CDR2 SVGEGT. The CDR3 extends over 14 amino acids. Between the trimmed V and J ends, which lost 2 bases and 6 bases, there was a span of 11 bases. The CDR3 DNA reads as TGTGCCAGCAGTTACCCTCCTACAGGTCAGCCCCAGCATTTT. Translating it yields CASSYPPTGQPQHF.

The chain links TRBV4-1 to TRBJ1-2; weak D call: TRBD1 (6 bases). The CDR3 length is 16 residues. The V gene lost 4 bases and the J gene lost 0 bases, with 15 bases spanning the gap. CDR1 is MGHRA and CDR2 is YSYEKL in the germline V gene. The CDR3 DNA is TGCGCCAGCAGCCCTGCGAATACAGGGTCTAACTATGGCTACACCTTC. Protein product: CASSPANTGSNYGYTF.

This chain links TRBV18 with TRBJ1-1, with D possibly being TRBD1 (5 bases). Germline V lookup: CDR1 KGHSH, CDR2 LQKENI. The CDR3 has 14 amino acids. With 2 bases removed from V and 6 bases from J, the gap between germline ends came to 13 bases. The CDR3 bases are TGTGCCAGCTCACCAGAGGGGCAGGGCTCTGAAGCTTTCTTT. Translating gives CASSPEGQGSEAFF.

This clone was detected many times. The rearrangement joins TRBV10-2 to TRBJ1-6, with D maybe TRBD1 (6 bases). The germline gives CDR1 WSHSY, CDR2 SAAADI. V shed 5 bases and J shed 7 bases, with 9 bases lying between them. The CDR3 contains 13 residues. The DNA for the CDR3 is TGCGCCAGCAGTAGGGGGGACAATTCACCCCTCCACTTT. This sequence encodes CASSRGDNSPLHF.

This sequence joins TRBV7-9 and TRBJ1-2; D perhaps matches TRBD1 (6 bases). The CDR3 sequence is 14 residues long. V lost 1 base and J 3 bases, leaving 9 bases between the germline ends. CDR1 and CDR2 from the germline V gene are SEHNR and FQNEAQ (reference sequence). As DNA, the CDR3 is TGTGCCAGCAGCTTAGAGTACAGGGACTATGGCTACACCTTC. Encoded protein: CASSLEYRDYGYTF.

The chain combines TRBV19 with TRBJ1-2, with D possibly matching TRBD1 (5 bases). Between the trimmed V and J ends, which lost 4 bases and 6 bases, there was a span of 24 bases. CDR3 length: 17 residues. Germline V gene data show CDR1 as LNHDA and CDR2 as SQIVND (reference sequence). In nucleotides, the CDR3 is TGTGCCAGTAGTACCCCTGGAGATGGGGCCCTATTACATGGCTACACCTTC. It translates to CASSTPGDGALLHGYTF.

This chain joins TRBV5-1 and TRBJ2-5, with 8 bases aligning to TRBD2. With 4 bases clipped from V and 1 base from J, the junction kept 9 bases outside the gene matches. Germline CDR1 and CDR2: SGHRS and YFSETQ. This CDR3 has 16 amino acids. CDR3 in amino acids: CASSPLLAGLQETQYF. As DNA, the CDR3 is TGCGCCAGCAGCCCTCTCCTAGCGGGCCTCCAAGAGACCCAGTACTTC.

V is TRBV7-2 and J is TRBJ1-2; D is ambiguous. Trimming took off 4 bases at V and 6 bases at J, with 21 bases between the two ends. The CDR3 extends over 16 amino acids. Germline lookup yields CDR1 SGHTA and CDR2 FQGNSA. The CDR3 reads CASSSYIPGGEDGYTF. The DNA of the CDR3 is TGTGCCAGCAGCTCCTATATACCCGGCGGGGAGGATGGCTACACCTTC.

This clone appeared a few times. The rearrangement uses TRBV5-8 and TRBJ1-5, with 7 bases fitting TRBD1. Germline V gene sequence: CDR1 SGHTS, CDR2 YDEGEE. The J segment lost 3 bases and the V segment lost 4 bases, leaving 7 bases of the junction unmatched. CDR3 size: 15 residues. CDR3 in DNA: TGTGCCAGCAGCCCGGGACAGAAGGTCAATCAGCCCCAGCATTTT. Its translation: CASSPGQKVNQPQHF.

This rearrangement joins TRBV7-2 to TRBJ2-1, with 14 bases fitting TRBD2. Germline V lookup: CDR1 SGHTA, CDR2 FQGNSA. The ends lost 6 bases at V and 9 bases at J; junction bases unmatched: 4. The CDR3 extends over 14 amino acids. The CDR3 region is CASRTSGGAGEQFF. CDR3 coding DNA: TGTGCCAGCAGGACTAGCGGGGGGGCCGGTGAGCAGTTCTTC.

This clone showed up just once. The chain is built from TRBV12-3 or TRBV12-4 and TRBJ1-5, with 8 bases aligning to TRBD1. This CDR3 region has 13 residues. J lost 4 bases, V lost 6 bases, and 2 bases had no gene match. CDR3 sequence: CASSTGGNQPQHF. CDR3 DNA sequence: TGTGCCAGCAGCACAGGGGGGAATCAGCCCCAGCATTTT.

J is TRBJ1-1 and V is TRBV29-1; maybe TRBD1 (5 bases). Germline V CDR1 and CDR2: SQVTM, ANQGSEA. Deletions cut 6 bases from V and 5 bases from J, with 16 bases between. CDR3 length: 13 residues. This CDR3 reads CSVRRGPGTEAFF. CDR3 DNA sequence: TGCAGCGTCCGTCGGGGTCCAGGGACTGAAGCTTTCTTT.

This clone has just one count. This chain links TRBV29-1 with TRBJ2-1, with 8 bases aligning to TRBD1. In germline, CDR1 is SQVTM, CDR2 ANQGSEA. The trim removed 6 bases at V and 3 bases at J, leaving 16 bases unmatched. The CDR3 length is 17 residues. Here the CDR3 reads CSVGPLSDRGNYNEQFF. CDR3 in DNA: TGCAGCGTCGGACCTCTATCCGACAGGGGAAACTACAATGAGCAGTTCTTC.

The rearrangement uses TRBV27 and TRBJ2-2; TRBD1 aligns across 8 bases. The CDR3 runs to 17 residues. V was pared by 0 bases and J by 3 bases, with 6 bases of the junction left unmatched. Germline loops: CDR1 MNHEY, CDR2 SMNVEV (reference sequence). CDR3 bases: TGTGCCAGCAGTTTATCGAAACTGACAGGGGACACCGGGGAGCTGTTTTTT. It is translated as CASSLSKLTGDTGELFF.

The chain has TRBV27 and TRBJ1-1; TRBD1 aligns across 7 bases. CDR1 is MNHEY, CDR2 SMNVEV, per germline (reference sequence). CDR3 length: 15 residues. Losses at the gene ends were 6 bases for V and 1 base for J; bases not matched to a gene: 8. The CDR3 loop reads CASRRGTVGNTEAFF. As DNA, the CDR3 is TGTGCCAGCAGACGTGGGACAGTCGGGAACACTGAAGCTTTCTTT.

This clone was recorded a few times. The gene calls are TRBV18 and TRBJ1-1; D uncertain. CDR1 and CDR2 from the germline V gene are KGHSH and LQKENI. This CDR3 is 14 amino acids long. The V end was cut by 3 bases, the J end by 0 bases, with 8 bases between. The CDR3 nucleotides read TGTGCCAGCTCACCTTACGACGTGAACACTGAAGCTTTCTTT. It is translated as CASSPYDVNTEAFF.

For the CDR3, the DNA is TGTGCCACCAGTTATCCGGGGGCAGAGACCCAGTACTTC. This codes for CATSYPGAETQYF. This sequence joins TRBV24-1 and TRBJ2-5; D might be TRBD1 or TRBD2, each matching 6 bases. Between the trimmed V and J ends, which lost 6 bases and 4 bases, there was a span of 11 bases. The CDR3 has 13 residues. Germline V gene sequence: CDR1 KGHDR, CDR2 SFDVKD.

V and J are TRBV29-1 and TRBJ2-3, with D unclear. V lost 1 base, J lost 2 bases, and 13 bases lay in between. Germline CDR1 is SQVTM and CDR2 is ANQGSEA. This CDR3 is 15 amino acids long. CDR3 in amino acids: CSVEGREVSTDTQYF. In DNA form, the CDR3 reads TGCAGCGTTGAAGGAAGAGAGGTATCCACAGATACGCAGTATTTT.

The CDR3 nucleotides are TGTGCCAGCAGCTTGGCGACACTTTTTGATTCTGGAAACACCATATATTTT. Protein product: CASSLATLFDSGNTIYF. The V gene is TRBV5-6, the J gene TRBJ1-3; the D is unclear. The CDR3 is 17 residues long. Germline-derived CDR1 and CDR2 are SGHDT and YYEEEE. Trimming removed 0 bases at V and 1 base at J, with 14 bases between.